The T cell receptor beta chain described here comes from a study of shared T cell receptors in the human thymus. This clone has just one count. The V gene's germline CDR1 is MDHEN and CDR2 SYDVKM. V was trimmed by 3 bases and J by 0 bases, leaving 10 bases between them. The CDR3 is 15 amino acids. The protocol was immunoSEQ multiplex PCR, while the TCRdb copy is restricted to in-frame clones and leaves out a portion. The sample lists roughly 500,000 clones, around three quarters seen once, with 0.01% to 0.015% in the top ten. A further study also used this sample, focusing on human thymus T cells. That paper notes: Donation was from healthy Finnish infants who were having corrective surgery that addressed congenital heart defects. Corrective heart surgery yielded resections, and these provided the thymus tissue. In thymic and blood repertoires alike, V and J usage looked biased. Related research has reported that thymic repertoires overlap highly among unrelated individuals.

Sequencing used thymocytes. The clonotype was recovered from a boy in the first two years of life with a congenital heart defect. The V call is TRBV28, the J call TRBJ2-3, with D possibly TRBD1 on 6 matching bases. The chain's CDR3 is CASSFRGRSTDTQYF. In nucleotides, the CDR3 is TGTGCCAGCAGTTTCAGGGGAAGGAGCACAGATACGCAGTATTTT.